This T cell receptor beta chain was recorded in a study of PD-1 blockade in mismatch repair-deficient tumors. The overall study: Patients had approximately 13 mismatch repair-deficient cancer types and were previously treated and progressing.

General study findings and limits: Tumor-resident clones, often undetectable pretreatment in blood, expanded then contracted after pembrolizumab.

This clone was seen just once. The antigen is unknown. PCR or immunohistochemistry showed mismatch repair deficiency in every enrolled patient. A few pembrolizumab responders had their TCRs sequenced. Produced via immunoSEQ multiplex PCR; TCRdb's table is partial and in-frame only. The sample holds approximately 120,000 clones, 86% seen once. The clonotype originates from an adult with mismatch repair-deficient cancer. Sequenced here: peripheral blood, sampled 44 weeks after starting pembrolizumab.

The CDR3 sequence: CASSLVGTFYEQYF. DNA for the CDR3: TGCGCCAGCAGCTTGGTAGGGACTTTCTACGAGCAGTACTTC. The chain combines TRBV5-1 with TRBJ2-7; D perhaps matches TRBD2 (6 bases). The V end lost 0 bases, the J end lost 3 bases, and 10 bases lay between the germline ends. The CDR3 length is 14 residues. Germline-derived CDR1 and CDR2 are SGHRS and YFSETQ.